Below are 22 T cell receptor beta chains sequenced from a single sample in a study of blood T cells in healthy people across ages. A sample-barcoded 5' primer and a J-beta primer mix were used in a second PCR of about 7 to 12 cycles. TCRdb re-called the 5' RACE reads through MiXCR, storing one row per CDR3 protein. Of over 600,000 distinct CDR3 sequences in the sample, roughly two fifths were seen once. The sequenced sample was blood. Source of these receptors: an elderly man in good health.

The genes are TRBV4-3 and TRBJ1-1; D is unclear. CDR3 size: 15 residues. Trimming shortened V by 0 bases and J by 0 bases, and 8 bases separated the two germline ends. Germline CDR1 and CDR2: LGHNA and YSLEER. CDR3 in amino acids: CASSQDPAVNTEAFF. The DNA for the CDR3 is TGCGCCAGCAGCCAAGATCCCGCAGTGAACACTGAAGCTTTCTTT.

The rearrangement uses TRBV29-1 and TRBJ2-3; D unclear. The CDR3 has 12 residues. Germline CDR1 reads SQVTM; CDR2 reads ANQGSEA. The ends were cut back, 3 bases at V and 3 bases at J, with 7 bases in the middle. The DNA of the CDR3 is TGCAGCGTTGACGGATATACAGATACGCAGTATTTT. It is translated as CSVDGYTDTQYF.

This clonotype was counted between two and nine times. The chain is built from TRBV6-2 or TRBV6-3 and TRBJ2-4; possibly TRBD1 for D (5 bases). TRBJ2-5 matches the DNA end more closely, so the J call is doubtful. CDR3 length: 14 residues. CDR1 is MNHEY and CDR2 is SVGEGT in the germline V gene. CDR3 sequence: CASTRRQPQETQYF. In DNA form, the CDR3 reads TGTGCCAGCACTCGAAGACAGCCACAAGAGACCCAGTACTTC.

The rearrangement uses TRBV20-1 and TRBJ2-5; 9 bases align to TRBD2. The J call could be wrong; TRBJ2-7 is a better fit for the DNA end. The V gene's germline CDR1 is DFQATT and CDR2 SNEGSKA (reference sequence). This CDR3 has 15 amino acids. The CDR3 region is CSARDRRLAGSEQYF. CDR3 in DNA: TGCAGTGCTAGAGATCGGAGGCTAGCGGGATCCGAGCAGTACTTC.

Ten or more counts support this clonotype. The chain carries TRBV4-1 and TRBJ2-1; TRBD1 matches at 9 bases. V dropped 8 bases and J dropped 6; count of bases not matched to a gene: 5. Per germline, CDR1 MGHRA and CDR2 YSYEKL. CDR3 length: 13 residues. The CDR3 DNA follows: TGCGCCAGCGGGGGGACAGGGAGCAATGAGCAGTTCTTC. Translating it yields CASGGTGSNEQFF.

This clonotype was observed at least ten times. The rearrangement uses TRBV29-1 and TRBJ2-1; 8 nucleotides align to TRBD1. The CDR3 extends over 15 amino acids. After removal of 4 bases from V and 7 bases from J, the junction contained 12 bases not matched to a gene. Germline V gives CDR1 SQVTM, CDR2 ANQGSEA. The CDR3 protein is CSVGLRTGQRNEQFF. The CDR3 nucleotides read TGCAGCGTTGGCCTCCGGACAGGGCAAAGAAATGAGCAGTTCTTC.

V is TRBV4-3 and J is TRBJ2-5; the D gene is possibly TRBD2 (5 bases). The CDR3 runs 13 residues. From germline, CDR1 is LGHNA and CDR2 YSLEER. Between the trimmed V and J ends, which lost 1 base and 5 bases, there was a span of 8 bases. The DNA for the CDR3 is TGCGCCAGCAGCCAAGGGAAGCGGGAGACCCAGTACTTC. It encodes CASSQGKRETQYF.

This chain connects TRBV9 to TRBJ2-1; the D gene is possibly TRBD2 (5 bases). The CDR3 is made up of 14 amino acids. CDR1 and CDR2 from the germline V gene are SGDLS and YYNGEE. The V and J ends lost 0 bases and 3 bases respectively, with 7 bases between them. CDR3 DNA sequence: TGTGCCAGCAGCGTAGACGGGATCTACAATGAGCAGTTCTTC. Its translation is CASSVDGIYNEQFF.

This clonotype was seen ten or more times. This chain connects TRBV29-1 to TRBJ2-3, with TRBD2 as a possible D gene (5 bases). The V end lost 1 base, the J end lost 4 bases, and 15 bases lay between the germline ends. This CDR3 contains 15 residues. The V gene's germline CDR1 is SQVTM and CDR2 ANQGSEA. The CDR3 region is CSVEGRTSNPDTQYF. CDR3 nucleotide sequence: TGCAGCGTTGAAGGGAGAACTAGTAACCCAGATACGCAGTATTTT.

This clonotype was counted at least ten times. V and J are TRBV29-1 and TRBJ2-7; D might be TRBD1 (5 bases). Trimming shortened V by 7 bases and J by 0 bases, and 16 bases separated the two germline ends. Germline CDR1 SQVTM, CDR2 ANQGSEA. This CDR3 has 14 residues. CDR3 protein: CSAKTQGSSYEQYF. CDR3 coding DNA: TGCAGCGCCAAAACCCAGGGTTCCTCCTACGAGCAGTACTTC.

This clonotype was picked up a small number of times. The gene calls are TRBV6-1 and TRBJ2-7; D is perhaps TRBD1 (6 bases). This CDR3 is built from 13 residues. V lost 6 bases and J lost 5, with 14 bases in between. Germline V gene data show CDR1 as MNHNS and CDR2 as SASEGT. The CDR3 here is CASRGGLGNEQYF. CDR3 nucleotide sequence: TGTGCCAGCAGAGGGGGTTTAGGAAACGAGCAGTACTTC.

This clonotype was observed a few times. This chain joins TRBV7-2 and TRBJ1-5; no firm D call. CDR1 is SGHTA, CDR2 FQGNSA, per germline. Trimming removed 1 base from V and 6 bases from J, with 10 bases in between. The CDR3 runs to 14 residues. The CDR3 coding sequence is TGTGCCAGCAGCTTAGGAGGGAGCGGTCAGCCCCAGCATTTT. It encodes CASSLGGSGQPQHF.

At least ten counts were recorded for this clonotype. The chain joins TRBV3-1 to TRBJ2-3; D call uncertain. The V and J ends lost 5 bases and 6 bases respectively, with 9 bases between them. The CDR3 consists of 12 residues. Looked up from germline, CDR1 is LGHDT and CDR2 is YNNKEL (reference sequence). The CDR3 spells CASSTSEDTQYF. DNA for the CDR3: TGTGCCAGCAGCACCTCGGAGGATACGCAGTATTTT.

This clonotype was seen a handful of times. The rearrangement links TRBV20-1 to TRBJ2-3; D possibly matches TRBD1 or TRBD2 (6 bases each). CDR1 is DFQATT, CDR2 SNEGSKA, per germline (reference sequence). The V end was cut by 6 bases, the J end by 2 bases, with 18 bases between. The CDR3 sequence is 15 residues long. This chain's CDR3 is CSAPPEGGFTDTQYF. CDR3 bases: TGCAGTGCCCCGCCGGAGGGGGGATTCACAGATACGCAGTATTTT.

This clonotype occurred a few times. The chain recombines TRBV5-5 with TRBJ2-3, with D unclear. The CDR3 covers 13 residues. Per the germline V gene, CDR1 is SGHKS and CDR2 is YYEKEE (reference sequence). V lost 2 bases and J lost 6, with 10 bases in between. The CDR3 nucleotides read TGTGCCAGCAGCTTCTCCGCCTTGGATACGCAGTATTTT. Protein product: CASSFSALDTQYF.

This clonotype was picked up a small number of times. The chain employs TRBV28 and TRBJ2-7; weak D call: TRBD1 (6 bases). CDR1 and CDR2 (germline): MDHEN, SYDVKM. This CDR3 has 15 residues. The ends were cut back, 5 bases at V and 2 bases at J, with 16 bases in the middle. This CDR3 is CASSKTGRVTYEQYF. CDR3 coding DNA: TGTGCCAGCAGTAAGACAGGCAGAGTTACCTACGAGCAGTACTTC.

This clonotype has just a few counts. This chain joins TRBV6-2 or TRBV6-3 and TRBJ2-1; a weak D match, TRBD1 (5 bases). The CDR3 extends over 15 amino acids. Trimming cost V 4 bases and J 8 bases, with 18 bases left between them. The germline V gene has CDR1 MNHEY and CDR2 SVGEGT. This CDR3 reads CASSFHDRWGHEQFF. The CDR3 bases are TGTGCCAGCAGTTTCCACGACCGATGGGGCCATGAGCAGTTCTTC.

This clonotype was picked up a small number of times. The chain links TRBV2 to TRBJ2-7; the D gene is possibly TRBD2 (6 bases). With 6 bases removed from V and 2 bases from J, the gap between germline ends came to 23 bases. The germline CDR1 and CDR2 sequences are SNHLY and FYNNEI. CDR3 length: 17 amino acids. In DNA form, the CDR3 reads TGTGCCAGCAGGATAGAGGGCAGGGAGGAAAGGACCTACGAGCAGTACTTC. This translates into CASRIEGREERTYEQYF.

A word on this clonotype: The junction and the germline gene differ at one end; a read error may be behind it. The chain uses TRBV6-2 or TRBV6-3 and TRBJ2-1; perhaps TRBD2 as D (5 bases). Germline V gives CDR1 MNHEY, CDR2 SVGEGT. The CDR3 length is 12 residues. The CDR3 region has the DNA TGTGCCAGCAGTCCCCTTGGTAGCGAGCGGTTCTTC. It translates to CASSPLGSERFF.

About this clonotype: A much larger clone differs from this one at a single base, so this may be a read error. This chain joins TRBV6-2 or TRBV6-3 and TRBJ2-5; tentatively, D is TRBD2 (6 bases). Germline loops: CDR1 MNHEY, CDR2 SVGEGT. The CDR3 has 14 residues. The CDR3 bases are TGTGCCAGCAGTTACTCCGCTGCCCGGGAGACCCAGCACTTC. It encodes CASSYSAARETQHF.

This clonotype was detected ten times or more. The chain has TRBV20-1 and TRBJ2-7, with 8 bases lining up with TRBD2. This CDR3 has 12 amino acids. The ends lost 6 bases at V and 9 bases at J; junction bases unmatched: 10. The germline gives CDR1 DFQATT, CDR2 SNEGSKA (reference sequence). This CDR3 is CSATPSGGVQYF. CDR3 sequence (DNA): TGCAGTGCCACCCCAAGCGGGGGCGTGCAGTACTTC.

The chain carries TRBV9 and TRBJ2-1; 8 bases line up with TRBD1. Germline loops: CDR1 SGDLS, CDR2 YYNGEE. V lost 7 bases to trimming and J lost 10 bases; unmatched junction nucleotides: 13. CDR3 length: 14 residues. CDR3 sequence reads: CASRPGGDTGEQFF. The CDR3 nucleotides are TGTGCCAGCCGCCCAGGGGGCGACACCGGGGAGCAGTTCTTC.